The 31 T cell receptor beta chains reported below all come from one sample, sequenced in a study of blood T cells in healthy people across ages. The second PCR ran about 6 to 12 cycles with a sample-barcoded 5' primer and J-beta primers. TCRdb re-called the 5' RACE reads through MiXCR, storing one row per CDR3 protein. This repertoire shows some 710,000 distinct CDR3 sequences, about 20% found once; its top ten account for roughly 22%. The specimen was blood. The receptors were sampled from a man in his 70s in good health.

There are a few counts of this clonotype. The chain has TRBV11-2 and TRBJ2-5, with a tentative D call TRBD2 (5 bases). Germline V gene sequence: CDR1 SGHAT, CDR2 FQNNGV. The CDR3 runs to 13 residues. V lost 5 bases and J 7 bases, leaving 14 bases between the germline ends. This CDR3 reads CASSPARAGTQYF. CDR3 in DNA: TGTGCCAGCAGCCCGGCCCGGGCGGGGACCCAGTACTTC.

The CDR3 reads CATSLDPLQETQYF. For the CDR3, the DNA is TGTGCCACCAGCTTAGACCCCCTTCAAGAGACCCAGTACTTC. The chain recombines TRBV15 with TRBJ2-5; no reliable D call. CDR3 length: 14 amino acids. V was cut by 5 bases and J by 2 bases, with 12 bases left in between. Per germline, CDR1 LNHNV and CDR2 YYDKDF (reference sequence).

The V and J genes are TRBV5-1 and TRBJ1-4; D not resolved. The CDR3 loop spans 17 amino acids. The germline CDR1 and CDR2 sequences are SGHRS and YFSETQ. V lost 0 bases, J lost 3 bases, and 15 bases lay in between. CDR3 protein: CASSLGQLTAANEKLFF. CDR3 bases: TGCGCCAGCAGCTTGGGGCAGCTAACAGCGGCTAATGAAAAACTGTTTTTT.

This clonotype was detected many times. This sequence joins TRBV29-1 and TRBJ2-1; D ambiguous. The CDR3 is 14 amino acids. Germline V gene sequence: CDR1 SQVTM, CDR2 ANQGSEA. V lost 6 bases and J 0 bases, leaving 12 bases between the germline ends. DNA of the CDR3: TGCAGCGTGCAGACACAAAGCTCCTACAATGAGCAGTTCTTC. It translates to CSVQTQSSYNEQFF.

The J gene is TRBJ2-1, the V gene TRBV7-8, with TRBD1 as a possible D gene (8 bases). The CDR3 extends over 16 amino acids. The germline V gene encodes CDR1 SGHVS and CDR2 FQNEAQ. The V end was cut by 5 bases, the J end by 9 bases, with 23 bases between. CDR3 nucleotide sequence: TGTGCCAGCAGCCTATACGGGGGGCAGGGGGCGGTTGAGCAGTTCTTC. It is translated as CASSLYGGQGAVEQFF.

The rearrangement joins TRBV10-3 to TRBJ2-5; D not certain. The J call is doubtful: the DNA matches TRBJ2-1 better. This CDR3 contains 11 residues. The germline gives CDR1 ENHRY, CDR2 SYGVKD. As DNA, the CDR3 is TGTGCCATCAGTGTCGGGAATGAGCAGTTCTTC. Amino acid sequence: CAISVGNEQFF.

This clonotype turned up a few times. Sequence at one end of the junction differs from germline and may be a read error. The V and J genes are TRBV5-1 and TRBJ1-1, with no clear D. Germline CDR1 reads SGHRS; CDR2 reads YFSETQ. This CDR3 has 15 residues. In DNA form, the CDR3 reads TGCGCCAGCAGCCATCTAGGCGGGATGAATACTGAAGCTTTCTTT. Its protein product is CASSHLGGMNTEAFF. The full variable domain, its missing parts supplied by reference TRBV5-1 and TRBJ1-1, is KAGVTQTPRYLIKTRGQQVTLSCSPISGHRSVSWYQQTPGQGLQFLFEYFSETQRNKGNFPGRFSGRQFSNSRSEMNVSTLELGDSALYLCASSHLGGMNTEAFFGQGTRLTVV.

Comment on this clonotype: This CDR3 is missing its conserved last phenylalanine or tryptophan, likely due to a read error. This chain uses TRBV20-1 with TRBJ2-2, with D perhaps TRBD1 or TRBD2 (5 bases each). Germline CDR1 is DFQATT and CDR2 is SNEGSKA (reference sequence). V lost 5 bases to trimming and J lost 4 bases, with 20 bases between them. The CDR3 extends over 16 amino acids. The CDR3 region is CSADSGLSEGTGELFL. In DNA form, the CDR3 reads TGCAGTGCTGACTCAGGGCTGAGCGAGGGCACCGGGGAGCTGTTTCTT.

This clonotype was detected a few times. The chain uses TRBV5-1 and TRBJ1-2; 7 bases map to TRBD1. The junction had 13 bases not matched to a gene; V was cut back by 1 base and J by 7 bases. Germline CDR1 is SGHRS and CDR2 is YFSETQ. This CDR3 has 16 amino acids. CDR3 sequence reads: CASSLRQGTSDVGYTF. Written as DNA, the CDR3 is TGCGCCAGCAGCTTGCGACAGGGCACTTCCGACGTTGGCTACACCTTC.

In its sample, this clonotype was seen a few times. This chain links TRBV29-1 with TRBJ2-7; no firm D call. Germline V gene sequence: CDR1 SQVTM, CDR2 ANQGSEA. There are 11 residues in the CDR3. Trimming removed 6 bases at V and 4 bases at J, with 10 bases between. CDR3 bases: TGCAGCGTGGTTGTTAATTACGAGCAGTACGTC. It yields the protein CSVVVNYEQYV.

This clonotype has a handful of counts. A read error may produce the germline difference seen at one junction end. The V gene is TRBV11-2, the J gene TRBJ2-3, with TRBD2 identical over 10 bases. This CDR3 has 17 residues. Germline-derived CDR1 and CDR2 are SGHAT and FQNNGV. DNA of the CDR3: TGTGCCAGCAGCTTGTGGACTAGCGGAGGTAGTACAGATACACAGTATTTT. The encoded protein is CASSLWTSGGSTDTQYF.

The chain uses TRBV18 and TRBJ1-4; D unresolved. V was clipped by 5 bases and J by 7 bases, with 11 bases between them. The CDR3 runs to 13 residues. Germline CDR1 is KGHSH and CDR2 is LQKENI. The chain's CDR3 is CASSFSPSEKLFF. As DNA, the CDR3 is TGTGCCAGCTCATTTAGTCCAAGTGAAAAACTGTTTTTT.

This clonotype has just a few counts. This rearrangement joins TRBV18 to TRBJ2-5; D remains ambiguous. Germline CDR1 and CDR2: KGHSH and LQKENI. This CDR3 is built from 13 residues. The V end was cut by 5 bases, the J end by 0 bases, with 7 bases between. CDR3 residues: CASSANHQETQYF. The CDR3 DNA reads as TGTGCCAGCTCAGCCAATCACCAAGAGACCCAGTACTTC.

The J gene is TRBJ1-2, the V gene TRBV19; 9 bases agree with TRBD1. J was trimmed by 3 bases and V by 5 bases; bases with no gene match: 7. The CDR3 runs 15 residues. Per germline, CDR1 LNHDA and CDR2 SQIVND (reference sequence). The CDR3 loop is CASSLPGQGYYGYTF. The CDR3 coding sequence is TGTGCCAGTAGTTTACCGGGACAGGGTTACTATGGCTACACCTTC.

The genes are TRBV3-1 and TRBJ1-3; D is uncertain. The CDR3 runs to 14 residues. The V gene lost 0 bases and the J gene lost 3 bases, with 6 bases spanning the gap. Germline CDR1 LGHDT, CDR2 YNNKEL (reference sequence). The CDR3 loop is CASSQDRIGNTIYF. Here the CDR3 DNA reads TGTGCCAGCAGCCAAGACAGAATTGGAAACACCATATATTTT. Looking up the rest from reference TRBV3-1 and TRBJ1-3 gives the full variable domain: DTAVSQTPKYLVTQMGNDKSIKCEQNLGHDTMYWYKQDSKKFLKIMFSYNNKELIINETVPNRFSPKSPDKAHLNLHINSLELGDSAVYFCASSQDRIGNTIYFGEGSWLTVV.

CDR3 sequence: CSLGAGKVEQYF. DNA of the CDR3: TGCAGCCTCGGAGCGGGGAAGGTCGAGCAGTACTTC. This chain connects TRBV20-1 to TRBJ2-5, with TRBD2 identical over 7 bases. The J call may not be correct, given that the DNA end is closer to TRBJ2-7. Germline CDR1 reads DFQATT; CDR2 reads SNEGSKA (reference sequence). The length of the CDR3 is 12 residues.

The CDR3 region has the DNA TGTGCCTGGAGCCGTAAAATTGGGCAGGGGAGAAATCAGCCCCAGCATTTT. Translating gives CAWSRKIGQGRNQPQHF. The rearrangement uses TRBV30 and TRBJ1-5; possible D gene TRBD1, 6 bases. Germline assignment: CDR1 GTSNPN and CDR2 SVGIG (reference sequence). This CDR3 has 17 amino acids. The germline V and J ends were trimmed by 3 bases and 4 bases, with 22 bases remaining between them.

This clonotype was seen a few times. The V gene is TRBV20-1, the J gene TRBJ2-3; 10 bases match TRBD2. V lost 6 bases, J lost 2 bases, and 11 bases stayed unmatched. CDR1 and CDR2 (germline): DFQATT, SNEGSKA (reference sequence). CDR3 length: 16 amino acids. DNA for the CDR3: TGCAGTGCGACGGTCCTAGCGGGAGTTATCACAGATACGCAGTATTTT. Translated: CSATVLAGVITDTQYF.

This clonotype has a handful of counts. The chain combines TRBV7-2 with TRBJ1-6; D possibly corresponds to TRBD1 (6 bases). V was trimmed by 3 bases and J by 10 bases, leaving 16 bases between them. Germline V gene data show CDR1 as SGHTA and CDR2 as FQGNSA. The CDR3 covers 15 residues. This CDR3 is CASSFRAGEASPLHF. CDR3 bases: TGTGCCAGCAGCTTTAGGGCAGGGGAGGCCTCACCCCTCCACTTT.

This clonotype was seen a few times. This rearrangement joins TRBV2 to TRBJ1-4; a weak D match, TRBD1 (5 bases). Looked up from germline, CDR1 is SNHLY and CDR2 is FYNNEI. Trimming took off 7 bases at V and 5 bases at J, with 11 bases between the two ends. The CDR3 is made up of 13 amino acids. The CDR3 DNA sequence: TGTGCCAGCAACGGACAAACCAATGAAAAACTGTTTTTT. Translation gives CASNGQTNEKLFF.

This clonotype was recorded a few times. The V and J genes are TRBV7-2 and TRBJ1-2, with D unclear. The CDR3 has 15 amino acids. V lost 2 bases, J lost 0 bases, and 10 bases lay in between. Germline lookup yields CDR1 SGHTA and CDR2 FQGNSA. The CDR3 sequence is CASSLTIQANYGYTF. CDR3 bases: TGTGCCAGCAGCTTAACGATCCAAGCTAACTATGGCTACACCTTC.

The V gene is TRBV7-9, the J gene TRBJ2-1, with D uncertain. CDR1 SEHNR and CDR2 FQNEAQ come from the germline V gene (reference sequence). The CDR3 has 13 residues. Trimming removed 1 base from V and 2 bases from J, with 3 bases in between. The CDR3 nucleotides are TGTGCCAGCAGCTTAGAAGCCTACAATGAGCAGTTCTTC. Translation: CASSLEAYNEQFF.

This rearrangement joins TRBV11-2 to TRBJ1-1, with TRBD1 identical over 8 bases. This CDR3 has 18 residues. Germline loops: CDR1 SGHAT, CDR2 FQNNGV. The trim removed 5 bases at V and 2 bases at J, leaving 16 bases unmatched. The CDR3 sequence: CASSQRDQGAQYNTEAFF. The CDR3 DNA sequence: TGTGCCAGCAGCCAAAGGGACCAGGGGGCACAGTACAACACTGAAGCTTTCTTT.

The chain carries TRBV28 and TRBJ1-5, with D tentatively TRBD1 (5 bases). The CDR3 is 15 residues long. The germline gives CDR1 MDHEN, CDR2 SYDVKM. The V end was cut by 6 bases, the J end by 6 bases, with 18 bases between. This chain's CDR3 is CASRTDFGGSQPQHF. The DNA for the CDR3 is TGTGCCAGCAGGACCGATTTTGGGGGAAGTCAGCCCCAGCATTTT.

A few counts support this clonotype. The rearrangement uses TRBV29-1 and TRBJ2-1; tentative D call: TRBD2 (7 bases). Germline CDR1 SQVTM, CDR2 ANQGSEA. V lost 6 bases and J lost 4, with 13 bases in between. The CDR3 has 13 residues. CDR3 region: CSVTGGWYNEQFF. The CDR3 DNA reads TGCAGCGTGACGGGGGGCTGGTACAATGAGCAGTTCTTC.

This clonotype was recorded at least ten times. This rearrangement joins TRBV20-1 to TRBJ2-1; TRBD2 is a possible D gene (5 bases). Germline V gives CDR1 DFQATT, CDR2 SNEGSKA (reference sequence). V shed 4 bases and J shed 8 bases, with 9 bases lying between them. This CDR3 spans 11 amino acids. CDR3 sequence: CSATRRDEQFF. CDR3 nucleotides: TGCAGTGCTACTCGGCGGGATGAGCAGTTCTTC.

This chain connects TRBV7-9 to TRBJ2-1; the D is unclear. Trimming removed 2 bases at V and 8 bases at J, with 10 bases between. CDR1 is SEHNR, CDR2 FQNEAQ, per germline (reference sequence). The CDR3 consists of 13 residues. CDR3: CASSLRVTDEQFF. The CDR3 nucleotides read TGTGCCAGCAGCTTACGAGTTACGGATGAGCAGTTCTTC.

The table lists this clonotype with a few counts. The CDR3 loop reads CASSSRPQPQHF. CDR3 nucleotide sequence: TGTGCCAGCAGTTCCCGTCCTCAGCCCCAGCATTTT. The chain couples TRBV28 to TRBJ1-5; unclear D gene. Trimming took 4 bases from V and 6 from J, leaving 7 bases between them. This CDR3 spans 12 amino acids. Germline values: CDR1 MDHEN, CDR2 SYDVKM.

The J gene is TRBJ2-3, the V gene TRBV19, with D tentatively TRBD1 or TRBD2 (5 bases each). The CDR3 consists of 15 residues. Trimming shortened V by 7 bases and J by 4 bases, and 18 bases separated the two germline ends. Germline loops: CDR1 LNHDA, CDR2 SQIVND (reference sequence). CDR3: CASIPSGRVADTQYF. DNA of the CDR3: TGTGCCAGTATCCCCAGCGGCAGGGTCGCAGATACGCAGTATTTT. The full variable domain, with the rest looked up from reference TRBV19 and TRBJ2-3, is DGGITQSPKYLFRKEGQNVTLSCEQNLNHDAMYWYRQDPGQGLRLIYYSQIVNDFQKGDIAEGYSVSREKKESFPLTVTSAQKNPTAFYLCASIPSGRVADTQYFGPGTRLTVL.

This clonotype was observed a handful of times. This rearrangement joins TRBV12-3 or TRBV12-4 to TRBJ1-3; no reliable D call. The CDR3 has 13 residues. V was cut by 8 bases and J by 2 bases, with 10 bases left in between. The CDR3 DNA reads as TGTGCCAGCCTTTCTCTGACTGGAAACACCATATATTTT. Translated: CASLSLTGNTIYF.

Only a few counts were recorded for this clonotype. The chain is built from TRBV12-3 or TRBV12-4 and TRBJ2-5; D unresolved. The CDR3 extends over 15 amino acids. Trimming cost V 6 bases and J 1 base, with 15 bases left between them. The CDR3 DNA follows: TGTGCCAGCAGCGGTAGGGCCCTTTTCCAAGAGACCCAGTACTTC. It yields the protein CASSGRALFQETQYF.